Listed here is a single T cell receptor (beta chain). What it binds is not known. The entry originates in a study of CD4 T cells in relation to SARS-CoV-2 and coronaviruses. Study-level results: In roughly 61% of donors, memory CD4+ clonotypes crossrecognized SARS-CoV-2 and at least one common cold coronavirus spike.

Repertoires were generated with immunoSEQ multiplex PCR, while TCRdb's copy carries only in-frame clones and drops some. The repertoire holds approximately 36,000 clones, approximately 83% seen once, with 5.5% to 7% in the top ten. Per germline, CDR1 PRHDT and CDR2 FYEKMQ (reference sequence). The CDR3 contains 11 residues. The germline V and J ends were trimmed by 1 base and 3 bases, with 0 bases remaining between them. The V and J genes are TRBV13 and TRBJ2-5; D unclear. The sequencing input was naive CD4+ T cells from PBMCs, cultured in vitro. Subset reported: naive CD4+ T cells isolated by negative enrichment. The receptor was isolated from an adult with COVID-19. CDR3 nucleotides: TGTGCCAGCAGCTTAGAAGAGACCCAGTACTTC. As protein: CASSLEETQYF.